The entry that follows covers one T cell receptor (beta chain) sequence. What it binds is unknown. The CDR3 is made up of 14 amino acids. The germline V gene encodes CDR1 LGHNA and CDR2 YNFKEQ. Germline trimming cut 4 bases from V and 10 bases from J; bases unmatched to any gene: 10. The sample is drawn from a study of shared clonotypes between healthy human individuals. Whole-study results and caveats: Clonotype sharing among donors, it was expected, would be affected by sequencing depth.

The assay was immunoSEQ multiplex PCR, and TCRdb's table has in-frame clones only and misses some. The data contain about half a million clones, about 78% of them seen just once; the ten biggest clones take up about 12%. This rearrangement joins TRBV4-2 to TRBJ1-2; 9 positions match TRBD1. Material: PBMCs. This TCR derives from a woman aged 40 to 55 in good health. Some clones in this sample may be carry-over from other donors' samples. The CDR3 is CASSPRTGVGLYTF. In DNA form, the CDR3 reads TGTGCCAGCAGCCCTCGGACAGGGGTAGGCCTCTACACCTTC.